These 32 T cell receptor beta chains share one sample of origin, sequenced in a study of blood T cell repertoires in COVID-19. Sequenced by immunoSEQ multiplex PCR; TCRdb stores in-frame clones only, minus some. The sample yields fewer than 650,000 clones, 85% to 90% seen once. The material sequenced was peripheral blood. These TCRs come from a woman aged 50 to 65 with COVID-19, enrolled during active disease.

The V gene is TRBV7-3, the J gene TRBJ1-2, with 8 nucleotides matching TRBD1. V lost 0 bases to trimming and J lost 8 bases; unmatched junction nucleotides: 2. This CDR3 is 13 amino acids long. Germline CDR1 is SGHTA and CDR2 is FQGTGA. DNA for the CDR3: TGTGCCAGCAGCTTAACGGACAGGGCGGGCTACACCTTC. Encoded protein: CASSLTDRAGYTF.

This clone was picked up one time. J is TRBJ1-1 and V is TRBV11-1; TRBD1 is a possible D gene (6 bases). CDR1 SGHAT and CDR2 FQDESV come from the germline V gene (reference sequence). The CDR3 contains 14 residues. The V end lost 1 base, the J end lost 4 bases, and 10 bases lay between the germline ends. Here the CDR3 DNA reads TGTGCCAGCAGCTTAGACAGGGTATCCACTGAAGCTTTCTTT. Translation gives CASSLDRVSTEAFF.

This sequence joins TRBV3-1 (or the pseudogene TRBV3-2) and TRBJ2-3; maybe TRBD1 (5 bases). V dropped 2 bases and J dropped 1 base, with 13 bases sitting between them. Germline assignment: CDR1 LGHDT and CDR2 YNNKEL (reference sequence). The CDR3 has 16 residues. For the CDR3, the DNA is TGTGCCAGCAGCCAATATAAGGGGCTGGGCACAGATACGCAGTATTTT. Protein product: CASSQYKGLGTDTQYF.

The CDR3 protein is CASSDWSGDTGELFF. The DNA of the CDR3 is TGTGCCAGCAGTGATTGGAGCGGGGACACCGGGGAGCTGTTTTTT. This sequence joins TRBV2 and TRBJ2-2; the match to TRBD2 covers 7 bases. The germline V gene encodes CDR1 SNHLY and CDR2 FYNNEI. Trimming removed 3 bases from V and 3 bases from J; junction bases left unmatched: 4. This CDR3 contains 15 residues.

The chain couples TRBV10-3 to TRBJ1-5; D is ambiguous. This CDR3 has 14 residues. Trimming left V 3 bases short and J 6 bases short, with 12 bases between. The germline V gene encodes CDR1 ENHRY and CDR2 SYGVKD. CDR3 residues: CAISEEVSGQPQHF. CDR3 DNA: TGTGCCATCAGTGAAGAGGTGAGCGGTCAGCCCCAGCATTTT.

The gene calls are TRBV7-3 and TRBJ1-1; the D gene is possibly TRBD1 (5 bases). The CDR3 consists of 13 residues. Trimming stripped 4 bases from V and 3 bases from J, with 9 bases between. Germline loops: CDR1 SGHTA, CDR2 FQGTGA. CDR3 sequence: CASSYGGDTEAFF. The CDR3 nucleotides are TGTGCCAGCAGCTATGGGGGGGACACTGAAGCTTTCTTT.

The rearrangement links TRBV19 to TRBJ2-7; TRBD1 is a possible D gene (6 bases). Germline-derived CDR1 and CDR2 are LNHDA and SQIVND (reference sequence). The CDR3 loop spans 13 amino acids. V gave up 5 bases and J gave up 4 bases, with 12 bases separating them. The CDR3 sequence: CASSPGQWYEQYF. The CDR3 DNA sequence: TGTGCCAGTAGTCCAGGACAGTGGTACGAGCAGTACTTC. Based on the CDR3 plus reference TRBV19 and TRBJ2-7, the full variable domain is DGGITQSPKYLFRKEGQNVTLSCEQNLNHDAMYWYRQDPGQGLRLIYYSQIVNDFQKGDIAEGYSVSREKKESFPLTVTSAQKNPTAFYLCASSPGQWYEQYFGPGTRLTVT.

This clone came up once. The CDR3 loop reads CASKQLLSTEAFF. The CDR3 DNA follows: TGCGCCAGCAAACAGTTACTGAGCACTGAAGCTTTCTTT. This chain links TRBV5-1 with TRBJ1-1; D is ambiguous. Trimming left V 6 bases short and J 4 bases short, with 13 bases between. The germline gives CDR1 SGHRS, CDR2 YFSETQ. The CDR3 contains 13 residues.

This chain uses TRBV19 with TRBJ1-5; D remains unclear. Germline-derived CDR1 and CDR2 are LNHDA and SQIVND (reference sequence). The ends were cut back, 5 bases at V and 6 bases at J, with 14 bases in the middle. The CDR3 runs to 14 residues. CDR3: CASSSQTEAQPQHF. The CDR3 bases are TGTGCCAGTAGTTCACAAACGGAGGCTCAGCCCCAGCATTTT.

V is TRBV10-3 and J is TRBJ2-1; TRBD2 agrees at 8 bases. Germline V lookup: CDR1 ENHRY, CDR2 SYGVKD. This CDR3 spans 16 amino acids. With 2 bases clipped from V and 4 bases from J, the junction kept 7 bases outside the gene matches. CDR3 sequence reads: CAISEVVGGGYNEQFF. The DNA of the CDR3 is TGTGCCATCAGTGAGGTTGTTGGCGGGGGGTACAATGAGCAGTTCTTC.

This rearrangement joins TRBV7-2 to TRBJ2-2, with D hard to call. The CDR3 is 16 amino acids. Trimming took off 5 bases at V and 1 base at J, with 14 bases between the two ends. Germline CDR1 SGHTA, CDR2 FQGNSA. CDR3 DNA: TGTGCCAGCAGCCCGAGGCGACCCCTGAACACCGGGGAGCTGTTTTTT. Residues: CASSPRRPLNTGELFF.

This CDR3 is CASSLRKAGGEYNEQFF. The CDR3 DNA follows: TGTGCCAGCAGCCTGAGGAAAGCGGGGGGAGAATACAATGAGCAGTTCTTC. This sequence joins TRBV3-1 (or the pseudogene TRBV3-2) and TRBJ2-1; TRBD2 agrees at 9 bases. The CDR3 sequence is 17 residues long. The V gene end was trimmed by 4 bases and the J gene end by 4 bases; junction bases not matched to a gene: 11. The germline gives CDR1 LGHDT, CDR2 YNNKEL (reference sequence).

The chain uses TRBV6-5 and TRBJ1-4; TRBD1 matches at 7 bases. This CDR3 has 13 amino acids. The germline CDR1 and CDR2 sequences are MNHEY and SVGAGI. V was pared by 7 bases and J by 8 bases, with 7 bases of the junction left unmatched. CDR3 amino acids: CASKTHRGEKLFF. CDR3 sequence (DNA): TGTGCCAGCAAGACACACAGGGGCGAAAAACTGTTTTTT.

As regards this clone: The sample carries other DNA sequences with the same CDR3. The gene calls are TRBV9 and TRBJ1-5; D gene ambiguous. Trimming left V 2 bases short and J 2 bases short, with 8 bases between. Germline CDR1 SGDLS, CDR2 YYNGEE. The CDR3 runs 14 residues. Written as DNA, the CDR3 is TGTGCCAGCAGCGTGGGAGCGGGCAATCAGCCCCAGCATTTT. It specifies CASSVGAGNQPQHF.

The chain carries TRBV19 and TRBJ1-4; maybe TRBD1 (6 bases). CDR1 LNHDA and CDR2 SQIVND come from the germline V gene (reference sequence). CDR3 length equals 17 residues. The V and J ends lost 4 bases and 5 bases respectively, with 20 bases between them. Here the CDR3 reads CASSTNRDRWGNEKLFF. CDR3 DNA sequence: TGTGCCAGTAGTACGAACCGTGACAGGTGGGGGAATGAAAAACTGTTTTTT.

The chain recombines TRBV11-2 with TRBJ1-1; TRBD1 aligns across 7 bases. The germline V gene has CDR1 SGHAT and CDR2 FQNNGV. V gave up 5 bases and J gave up 4 bases; unmatched junction bases: 7. The CDR3 totals 14 residues. DNA for the CDR3: TGTGCCAGCAGCCCGCGGCAGGGGGGCACTGAAGCTTTCTTT. This encodes CASSPRQGGTEAFF.

There are many counts of this clone. Other DNA sequences in the same sample also yield this CDR3. This chain links TRBV7-9 with TRBJ1-3, with D possibly being TRBD1 (5 bases). Trimming removed 5 bases at V and 1 base at J, with 9 bases between. Per germline, CDR1 SEHNR and CDR2 FQNEAQ (reference sequence). The CDR3 is 14 residues long. CDR3 DNA sequence: TGTGCCAGCAGCCGCGGGGGTTCTGGAAACACCATATATTTT. It codes for CASSRGGSGNTIYF.

The chain employs TRBV9 and TRBJ1-1; perhaps TRBD1 as D (5 bases). There are 14 residues in the CDR3. The V gene lost 4 bases and the J gene lost 1 base, with 11 bases spanning the gap. Germline V gene data show CDR1 as SGDLS and CDR2 as YYNGEE. The CDR3 nucleotides read TGTGCCAGCAGCTTCTCACAGGAGAACACTGAAGCTTTCTTT. The encoded protein is CASSFSQENTEAFF.

The chain joins TRBV24-1 to TRBJ2-1; maybe TRBD1 (5 bases). The germline CDR1 and CDR2 sequences are KGHDR and SFDVKD. Between the trimmed V and J ends, which lost 4 bases and 5 bases, there was a span of 14 bases. The CDR3 extends over 15 amino acids. CDR3 sequence: CATSEPRQLNNEQFF. The CDR3 nucleotides read TGTGCCACCAGTGAGCCCCGACAGTTAAACAATGAGCAGTTCTTC.

The chain uses TRBV5-1 and TRBJ1-4; the D is unclear. The germline V gene has CDR1 SGHRS and CDR2 YFSETQ. The V end lost 4 bases, the J end lost 5 bases, and 15 bases lay between the germline ends. The CDR3 length is 15 residues. The CDR3 reads CASSPFGRENEKLFF. The CDR3 nucleotides are TGCGCCAGCAGCCCCTTCGGACGGGAGAATGAAAAACTGTTTTTT.

The chain has TRBV5-1 and TRBJ2-7; D perhaps matches TRBD1 (6 bases). Deletions cut 7 bases from V and 5 bases from J, with 16 bases between. This CDR3 region has 13 residues. Per germline, CDR1 SGHRS and CDR2 YFSETQ. Here the CDR3 reads CASSLGALNEQYF. The DNA of the CDR3 is TGCGCCAGCTCGCTGGGGGCCCTGAACGAGCAGTACTTC. Using reference TRBV5-1 and TRBJ2-7 for the parts outside the CDR3, the full variable domain is KAGVTQTPRYLIKTRGQQVTLSCSPISGHRSVSWYQQTPGQGLQFLFEYFSETQRNKGNFPGRFSGRQFSNSRSEMNVSTLELGDSALYLCASSLGALNEQYFGPGTRLTVT.

This chain uses TRBV2 with TRBJ1-5, with a weak D call TRBD1 (6 bases). The CDR3 spans 13 residues. V lost 6 bases and J lost 4, with 10 bases in between. Germline CDR1 SNHLY, CDR2 FYNNEI. CDR3 residues: CASSRDNNQPQHF. DNA for the CDR3: TGTGCCAGCAGCCGGGACAATAATCAGCCCCAGCATTTT.

The V and J genes are TRBV7-9 and TRBJ2-7; a possible D gene is TRBD1 (6 bases). In germline, CDR1 is SEHNR, CDR2 FQNEAQ (reference sequence). With 4 bases removed from V and 4 bases from J, the gap between germline ends came to 8 bases. The CDR3 is 12 residues long. In DNA form, the CDR3 reads TGTGCCAGCAGCTCAGGGGTTTACGAGCAGTACTTC. This gives the protein CASSSGVYEQYF.

V gene TRBV15 combines with J gene TRBJ2-4; 7 bases align to TRBD1. With 3 bases clipped from V and 2 bases from J, the junction kept 10 bases outside the gene matches. This CDR3 spans 17 amino acids. Germline V gene lookup returns CDR1 LNHNV and CDR2 YYDKDF (reference sequence). The CDR3: CATSSLRDRQTKNIQYF. CDR3 nucleotides: TGTGCCACCAGCAGTCTCCGGGACAGACAAACCAAAAACATTCAGTACTTC.

The rearrangement links TRBV30 to TRBJ2-4; the D gene is possibly TRBD2 (6 bases). Germline values: CDR1 GTSNPN, CDR2 SVGIG (reference sequence). Trimming pared 1 base from V and 1 base from J, leaving 17 bases between. This CDR3 is 17 amino acids long. CDR3 DNA sequence: TGTGCCTGGAGTGCGAGGGGCGGGGTAATGGCCAAAAACATTCAGTACTTC. Its protein product is CAWSARGGVMAKNIQYF.

The genes are TRBV7-2 and TRBJ1-3; 7 bases fit TRBD1. CDR1 is SGHTA and CDR2 is FQGNSA in the germline V gene. This CDR3 is 15 amino acids long. The junction had 3 bases not matched to a gene; V was cut back by 4 bases and J by 0 bases. The CDR3 loop reads CASSWDSFSGNTIYF. The CDR3, as DNA: TGTGCCAGCAGCTGGGACAGCTTCTCTGGAAACACCATATATTTT.

The rearrangement joins TRBV5-6 to TRBJ1-6; D ambiguous. The V and J ends lost 0 bases and 7 bases respectively, with 11 bases between them. In germline, CDR1 is SGHDT, CDR2 YYEEEE. The CDR3 spans 15 residues. CDR3 bases: TGTGCCAGCAGCTTGGAATACAGAGACAATTCACCCCTCCACTTT. Residues: CASSLEYRDNSPLHF.

The gene calls are TRBV19 and TRBJ1-2; 9 bases are shared with TRBD1. J gave up 5 bases and V 6 bases, and 16 bases lay outside the gene matches. The CDR3 is 17 residues long. CDR1 is LNHDA, CDR2 SQIVND, per germline (reference sequence). As DNA, the CDR3 is TGTGCCAGTAGCCAGGGAACTTCCGGGACAGGGCTATATGGCTACACCTTC. This encodes CASSQGTSGTGLYGYTF.

The chain has TRBV9 and TRBJ1-2, with TRBD1 matching over 7 bases. The germline CDR1 and CDR2 sequences are SGDLS and YYNGEE. The length of the CDR3 is 15 residues. V was pared by 0 bases and J by 4 bases, with 6 bases of the junction left unmatched. CDR3 in DNA: TGTGCCAGCAGCGTAGATATCCCAGGGGGCTATGGCTACACCTTC. Protein sequence: CASSVDIPGGYGYTF.

J is TRBJ1-5 and V is TRBV28; tentative D call: TRBD1 (5 bases). V dropped 8 bases and J dropped 5 bases, with 13 bases sitting between them. From germline, CDR1 is MDHEN and CDR2 SYDVKM. The length of the CDR3 is 13 residues. The CDR3 region is CASALGGDQPQHF. The CDR3 region has the DNA TGTGCCAGCGCACTGGGGGGGGATCAGCCCCAGCATTTT.

The chain joins TRBV6-5 to TRBJ1-3; 9 nucleotides align to TRBD1. Germline V gene lookup returns CDR1 MNHEY and CDR2 SVGAGI. V trimming: 6 bases; J trimming: 6 bases; junction bases outside the gene matches: 6. The CDR3 covers 14 residues. The CDR3 here is CASSRTGDPNTIYF. The CDR3 DNA is TGTGCCAGCAGCCGGACAGGGGACCCAAACACCATATATTTT.

The rearrangement uses TRBV10-1 and TRBJ1-2, with no clear D. This CDR3 spans 12 amino acids. Trimming took off 5 bases at V and 5 bases at J, with 9 bases between the two ends. Looked up from germline, CDR1 is WNHNN and CDR2 is SYGVQD (reference sequence). The CDR3 loop reads CASSPSLYGYTF. The DNA for the CDR3 is TGCGCCAGCAGTCCCTCTCTATATGGCTACACCTTC.